This T cell receptor beta chain was profiled in a study of T cells after yellow fever vaccination (dated by TCRdb to between 2018 and 2020). The study in broad terms: The SMART-Seq v4 Ultra Low Input RNA kit was used to prepare libraries from fractions with low cell numbers. The cohort comprised two healthy male donors, one aged 18 to 30 and one aged 30 to 40 years. To follow T-cell clones before and after primary and booster YFV17D yellow fever vaccination, bulk TCR alpha and beta repertoires were sequenced over time. Blood samples were taken at several timepoints before and after primary and secondary immunization, and bulk PBMC replicates and cell subsets were isolated.

The table lists this clonotype with many counts. Its antigen is currently not known. Qualities for individual bases were not recorded, and no much larger clone is one base off. General findings and caveats noted by the study authors: After the booster, most of the clones that had expanded following primary vaccination were detected again (almost 98% of CD4 and around 88% of CD8), which suggests that memory was broadly maintained. A small fraction of clonotypes appeared in both the CD4 and CD8 compartments, likely as a result of convergent recombination. Because the study included only two donors, the extent to which the findings can be generalized is limited. Because abundant contaminating clonotypes from the bulk population could be contained in FACS-sorted repertoires, computational filtering was required. The secondary T-cell response was found to be weaker but faster than the primary response, with a peak reached on day 5 rather than on day 15.

TCR cDNA was synthesized by 5'RACE template switching, which introduced a universal primer site and unique molecular identifiers. cDNA synthesis was primed from both the TCR alpha and TCR beta constant segments. Library amplification involved two PCR steps, and the second step added sample barcodes and sequencing adapters. Sequencing of libraries was done on Illumina HiSeq 2500 (2x100 bp) or NovaSeq (2x150 bp). Regarding the original processing steps: MIGEC was used to demultiplex reads and collapse the reads into UMI consensus sequences, and MiXCR was used for V(D)J alignment. Vaccine-responding clonotypes were identified with edgeR using replicate PBMC samples, with FDR below 0.01 and a log2 fold change above 5 up to day 15 being required. CD4 or CD8 identity was assigned to each bulk clonotype according to whether the clonotype was present at higher abundance in the sequenced CD4 repertoire or the sequenced CD8 repertoire. Through fastp at Q25 and MiXCR, TCRdb rebuilt clones from the public reads, retaining in-frame beta chains. Rows with a matching CDR3 protein are joined into one entry that keeps the most common DNA and genes. V and J calls and clone size were set by TCRdb, not the authors. The sample table holds about 75,000 distinct CDR3 sequences, of which around 7.8% were seen once. Roughly 28% of the sample is taken by the ten largest.

This specimen's treatment or condition label, per the study, means: live attenuated yellow fever vaccine strain. A standard Ficoll-Paque protocol was used to isolate PBMCs from peripheral blood. Dynabeads CD4 and CD8 positive selection kits were used to isolate CD4 and CD8 T-cell fractions. TriZol was used to extract RNA from bulk PBMCs, from CD4 and CD8 fractions, and from dextramer-positive and dextramer-negative fractions. The CDR3 runs 15 amino acids, cysteine and phenylalanine included. This entry keeps only the CDR3 DNA: 45 bases, framed from base 1. Trimming takes 3 bases off V and 7 bases off J; junction bases not matched to a gene: 6.

The specimen was CD8+ T cells sorted from PBMCs, collected 10 days after the first yellow fever vaccination. The receptor chain draws on TRBV12-3 or TRBV12-4 and TRBJ2-2; 9 nucleotides in the junction match TRBD2. This clonotype originated in a man aged 18 to 29 who received the YFV17D yellow fever vaccine. The CDR3 region reads CASSFGRGGFGELFF. The nucleotide sequence is TGTGCCAGCAGTTTTGGGCGGGGGGGCTTCGGGGAGCTGTTTTTT.